Listed here are 20 T cell receptor beta chains from one sample, sequenced in a study of T cells after yellow fever vaccination. TCRdb redid the calling of the 5' RACE reads with MiXCR, one entry per CDR3 protein. The data show around 360,000 distinct CDR3 sequences, more than 9% seen once. Material: PBMCs, obtained on the day of the first yellow fever vaccination. The receptors originated from a man aged 18 to 29 who received the YFV17D yellow fever vaccine.

V is TRBV7-8 and J is TRBJ2-2; D remains ambiguous. V lost 6 bases and J lost 6, with 14 bases in between. The CDR3 totals 14 residues. The germline V gene encodes CDR1 SGHVS and CDR2 FQNEAQ. CDR3 region: CASSLRRGAGELFF. The CDR3 bases are TGTGCCAGCAGTCTACGGCGAGGTGCCGGGGAGCTGTTTTTT.

This clonotype was observed a handful of times. This chain links TRBV9 with TRBJ2-1; D unclear. The CDR3 covers 11 residues. Germline values: CDR1 SGDLS, CDR2 YYNGEE. Deletions cut 3 bases from V and 10 bases from J, with 8 bases between. The CDR3 sequence is CASSAVGEQFF. The CDR3 DNA reads TGTGCCAGCAGCGCCGTCGGGGAGCAGTTCTTC.

V and J are TRBV4-1 and TRBJ2-2; the D gene is possibly TRBD1 (5 bases). Germline V gene data show CDR1 as MGHRA and CDR2 as YSYEKL. The V end lost 3 bases, the J end lost 4 bases, and 6 bases lay between the germline ends. The CDR3 spans 13 residues. CDR3 nucleotide sequence: TGCGCCAGCAGCCAGACAGTCACCGGGGAGCTGTTTTTT. Translation: CASSQTVTGELFF.

The chain couples TRBV5-1 to TRBJ1-1, with 11 bases that match TRBD1. This CDR3 is 18 amino acids long. V lost 1 base, J lost 5 bases, and 13 bases stayed unmatched. The germline V gene has CDR1 SGHRS and CDR2 YFSETQ. CDR3 region: CASSLLWTGGKGKTEAFF. The CDR3 DNA is TGCGCCAGCAGCTTGCTATGGACAGGGGGCAAGGGAAAAACTGAAGCTTTCTTT. Based on the CDR3 plus reference TRBV5-1 and TRBJ1-1, the full variable domain is KAGVTQTPRYLIKTRGQQVTLSCSPISGHRSVSWYQQTPGQGLQFLFEYFSETQRNKGNFPGRFSGRQFSNSRSEMNVSTLELGDSALYLCASSLLWTGGKGKTEAFFGQGTRLTVV.

The V gene is TRBV9, the J gene TRBJ2-7; maybe TRBD1 (6 bases). The CDR3 length is 13 residues. From germline, CDR1 is SGDLS and CDR2 YYNGEE. Trimming removed 9 bases from V and 9 bases from J, with 22 bases in between. The chain's CDR3 is CATSPNSEGVQYV. CDR3 bases: TGTGCCACCTCCCCTAACTCAGAGGGGGTGCAGTACGTC.

V and J are TRBV20-1 and TRBJ2-7; no clear D gene. The CDR3 totals 12 residues. Per germline, CDR1 DFQATT and CDR2 SNEGSKA (reference sequence). V gave up 0 bases and J gave up 4 bases, with 7 bases separating them. Here the CDR3 DNA reads TGCAGTGCTAGAGATCAAGGGTACGAGCAGTACTTC. Protein: CSARDQGYEQYF.

The CDR3 loop is CASSFQWGNYEQYF. CDR3 DNA: TGTGCCAGCAGTTTTCAATGGGGCAACTACGAGCAGTACTTC. The chain combines TRBV27 with TRBJ2-7; a weak D match, TRBD1 (5 bases). Per the germline V gene, CDR1 is MNHEY and CDR2 is SMNVEV (reference sequence). The CDR3 sequence is 14 residues long. Trimming removed 3 bases from V and 3 bases from J, with 12 bases in between.

This chain joins TRBV29-1 and TRBJ2-3; 8 nucleotides align to TRBD1. There are 14 residues in the CDR3. The germline V gene has CDR1 SQVTM and CDR2 ANQGSEA. With 4 bases clipped from V and 3 bases from J, the junction kept 6 bases outside the gene matches. The CDR3 reads CSVAGRQGTDTQYF. CDR3 coding DNA: TGCAGCGTTGCCGGCCGACAGGGGACAGATACGCAGTATTTT.

This clonotype was found once. This chain joins TRBV20-1 and TRBJ1-6, with 10 bases lining up with TRBD1. This CDR3 is built from 14 residues. The trim removed 3 bases at V and 12 bases at J, leaving 8 bases unmatched. CDR1 is DFQATT, CDR2 SNEGSKA, per germline (reference sequence). The CDR3 sequence: CSASPGQGYRPLHF. DNA of the CDR3: TGCAGTGCTAGCCCGGGACAGGGGTATAGACCCCTCCACTTT.

At least ten counts were recorded for this clonotype. This chain joins TRBV19 and TRBJ2-4, with D perhaps TRBD1 or TRBD2 (6 bases each). From germline, CDR1 is LNHDA and CDR2 SQIVND (reference sequence). Trimming removed 4 bases at V and 3 bases at J, with 10 bases between. The CDR3 loop spans 14 amino acids. This chain's CDR3 is CASSTQGGKNIQYF. Written as DNA, the CDR3 is TGTGCCAGTAGTACACAGGGAGGCAAAAACATTCAGTACTTC.

A few counts support this clonotype. This chain joins TRBV20-1 and TRBJ2-7; TRBD1 agrees at 8 bases. Germline V gene data show CDR1 as DFQATT and CDR2 as SNEGSKA (reference sequence). Germline trimming cut 5 bases from V and 7 bases from J; bases unmatched to any gene: 7. The length of the CDR3 is 12 residues. The CDR3 DNA is TGCAGTGCTGACAGGGGAGCGAGGGAGCAGTACTTC. It yields the protein CSADRGAREQYF.

This clonotype has a handful of counts. The chain carries TRBV12-3 or TRBV12-4 and TRBJ2-5; the D gene is possibly TRBD2 (5 bases). V was shortened by 6 bases and J by 5 bases, with 16 bases between the two germline ends. This CDR3 is built from 14 residues. The CDR3 DNA reads as TGTGCCAGCAGACACACTATACGAGGGGAGACCCAGTACTTC. Protein: CASRHTIRGETQYF.

The V call is TRBV3-1, the J call TRBJ2-7; D is unclear. V was clipped by 4 bases and J by 5 bases, with 9 bases between them. CDR1 is LGHDT and CDR2 is YNNKEL in the germline V gene (reference sequence). The CDR3 covers 12 residues. The CDR3, as DNA: TGTGCCAGCAGCCCCCAGTCCCACGAGCAGTACTTC. Its protein product is CASSPQSHEQYF.

This clonotype was seen more than once but under ten times. This chain uses TRBV4-1 with TRBJ1-1; TRBD1 might be the D (5 bases). Trimming left V 1 base short and J 11 bases short, with 29 bases between. The CDR3 totals 18 residues. Germline assignment: CDR1 MGHRA and CDR2 YSYEKL. CDR3: CASSQGLAVGVWRREAFF. For the CDR3, the DNA is TGCGCCAGCAGCCAAGGCTTGGCAGTGGGCGTTTGGCGCAGGGAGGCTTTCTTT.

In its sample, this clonotype was seen a few times. The V call is TRBV11-2, the J call TRBJ2-4, with D unresolved. Between the trimmed V and J ends, which lost 7 bases and 0 bases, there was a span of 16 bases. The germline V gene has CDR1 SGHAT and CDR2 FQNNGV. The length of the CDR3 is 16 residues. The CDR3 reads CASNPAGRLAKNIQYF. Written as DNA, the CDR3 is TGTGCCAGCAACCCAGCCGGAAGACTAGCCAAAAACATTCAGTACTTC. The complete variable domain, with remaining parts taken from reference TRBV11-2 and TRBJ2-4, reads EAGVAQSPRYKIIEKRQSVAFWCNPISGHATLYWYQQILGQGPKLLIQFQNNGVVDDSQLPKDRFSAERLKGVDSTLKIQPAKLEDSAVYLCASNPAGRLAKNIQYFGAGTRLSVL.

This clonotype has a handful of counts. V and J are TRBV7-6 and TRBJ2-1; TRBD2 matches at 13 bases. Germline V gene data show CDR1 as SGHVS and CDR2 as FNYEAQ. This CDR3 has 15 residues. V shed 4 bases, J shed 6 bases, and the junction held 3 bases outside the gene matches. The chain's CDR3 is CASSWTSGGGNEQFF. For the CDR3, the DNA is TGTGCCAGCAGCTGGACTAGCGGGGGAGGCAATGAGCAGTTCTTC.

This chain joins TRBV6-2 or TRBV6-3 and TRBJ2-1; D not resolved. The CDR3 runs 14 residues. The ends were cut back, 4 bases at V and 5 bases at J, with 12 bases in the middle. From germline, CDR1 is MNHEY and CDR2 SVGEGT. The CDR3 sequence is CASSWLESNNEQFF. The DNA of the CDR3 is TGTGCCAGCAGTTGGCTAGAGTCCAACAATGAGCAGTTCTTC.

This clonotype was detected ten times or more. V usage is TRBV19 and J usage is TRBJ2-5, with 8 bases aligning to TRBD1. Germline assignment: CDR1 LNHDA and CDR2 SQIVND (reference sequence). The CDR3 covers 15 residues. J gave up 1 base and V 5 bases, and 6 bases lay outside the gene matches. CDR3 coding DNA: TGTGCCAGTAGTCCCGGGACAGGAACCCAAGAGACCCAGTACTTC. It is translated as CASSPGTGTQETQYF.

This clonotype showed up just a few times. This chain uses TRBV20-1 with TRBJ2-5, with D possibly being TRBD1 (6 bases). The V end lost 0 bases, the J end lost 6 bases, and 26 bases lay between the germline ends. Germline-derived CDR1 and CDR2 are DFQATT and SNEGSKA (reference sequence). This CDR3 has 18 amino acids. CDR3 region: CSARDAAGVTECPKTQYF. The DNA of the CDR3 is TGCAGTGCTAGAGATGCGGCAGGGGTGACGGAGTGTCCGAAGACCCAGTACTTC.

This clonotype was seen once. The chain carries TRBV7-8 and TRBJ2-7, with D possibly TRBD1 on 6 matching bases. CDR3 length: 15 residues. Germline V gene lookup returns CDR1 SGHVS and CDR2 FQNEAQ. Trimming took off 5 bases at V and 1 base at J, with 15 bases between the two ends. The DNA of the CDR3 is TGTGCCAGCAGCCCCAGGGGCCAGGGATCCTACGAGCAGTACTTC. It codes for CASSPRGQGSYEQYF. Full variable domain (outside the CDR3, taken from reference TRBV7-8 and TRBJ2-7): GAGVSQSPRYKVAKRGQDVALRCDPISGHVSLFWYQQALGQGPEFLTYFQNEAQLDKSGLPSDRFFAERPEGSVSTLKIQRTQQEDSAVYLCASSPRGQGSYEQYFGPGTRLTVT.